What follows are 14 T cell receptor beta chains derived from one specimen sequenced in a study of cytomegalovirus exposure and HLA in healthy donors. A multiplex PCR was run with 60 Vbeta primers and 13 Jbeta primers. Clones were read by immunoSEQ multiplex PCR, and TCRdb kept only the in-frame ones, dropping some. The table has about 59,000 clones, roughly 75% seen once; the top ten hold 6.8%. The sequencing sample was made of PBMCs. The receptors stem from a man aged 30 to 45 in good health and CMV-seropositive.

J is TRBJ2-1 and V is TRBV9; 11 bases are a match to TRBD2. With V trimmed by 3 bases and J by 10 bases, 15 bases remained unmatched. Germline CDR1 reads SGDLS; CDR2 reads YYNGEE. The CDR3 is 17 residues long. The CDR3 sequence is CASSDNLLLAGDREQFF. The CDR3, as DNA: TGTGCCAGCAGCGACAACCTACTACTAGCGGGGGACCGCGAGCAGTTCTTC.

The chain links TRBV4-3 to TRBJ2-3; 8 bases match TRBD2. Germline V gene data show CDR1 as LGHNA and CDR2 as YSLEER. CDR3 size: 16 residues. V lost 1 base and J lost 2; bases outside the gene matches: 5. The CDR3 loop is CASSQGPSGYTDTQYF. DNA for the CDR3: TGCGCCAGCAGCCAAGGGCCTAGCGGGTACACAGATACGCAGTATTTT.

The CDR3 loop is CASSLVAYEQYF. In nucleotides, the CDR3 is TGCGCCAGCAGCTTGGTAGCCTACGAGCAGTACTTC. This chain uses TRBV5-1 with TRBJ2-7; no reliable D call. Germline loops: CDR1 SGHRS, CDR2 YFSETQ. V was trimmed by 0 bases and J by 2 bases, leaving 3 bases between them. The length of the CDR3 is 12 residues.

J is TRBJ2-5 and V is TRBV9, with 11 nucleotides matching TRBD2. Germline-derived CDR1 and CDR2 are SGDLS and YYNGEE. Trimming took 0 bases from V and 1 from J; bases not matched to a gene: 5. CDR3 length: 17 amino acids. CDR3 sequence reads: CASSVGLTSGAQETQYF. Written as DNA, the CDR3 is TGTGCCAGCAGCGTAGGTTTGACTAGCGGGGCCCAAGAGACCCAGTACTTC.

The gene calls are TRBV28 and TRBJ1-6, with D possibly being TRBD1 (5 bases). CDR1 and CDR2 from the germline V gene are MDHEN and SYDVKM. The CDR3 covers 19 residues. With 5 bases removed from V and 0 bases from J, the gap between germline ends came to 20 bases. CDR3 DNA: TGTGCCAGCAGTCCCAAGGCCAAGATTGGGGCCTCCTATAATTCACCCCTCCACTTT. Its protein is CASSPKAKIGASYNSPLHF.

Here the CDR3 reads CASSQFGAGGLDTQYF. CDR3 DNA: TGTGCCAGCAGCCAATTCGGGGCGGGGGGATTAGATACGCAGTATTTT. This chain connects TRBV27 to TRBJ2-3, with 8 bases fitting TRBD2. The CDR3 loop spans 16 amino acids. Germline V CDR1 and CDR2: MNHEY, SMNVEV (reference sequence). The ends lost 6 bases at V and 5 bases at J; junction bases unmatched: 13.

The chain joins TRBV4-2 to TRBJ1-4; possibly TRBD1 for D (5 bases). The germline V gene has CDR1 LGHNA and CDR2 YNFKEQ. The CDR3 length is 15 residues. V dropped 3 bases and J dropped 7 bases, with 15 bases sitting between them. The DNA for the CDR3 is TGTGCCAGCAGCCAGCTGGGGAGGGGAGGTGAAAAACTGTTTTTT. Residues: CASSQLGRGGEKLFF.

The chain is built from TRBV29-1 and TRBJ2-3; tentatively, D is TRBD1 (5 bases). Trimming removed 5 bases at V and 3 bases at J, with 15 bases between. Germline assignment: CDR1 SQVTM and CDR2 ANQGSEA. This CDR3 has 14 amino acids. Here the CDR3 DNA reads TGCAGCGTTCAGTTTAGGACAACGACAGATACGCAGTATTTT. This translates into CSVQFRTTTDTQYF.

The CDR3 here is CASSIRAGGSTEAFF. The CDR3 coding sequence is TGTGCCAGTAGTATAAGGGCAGGGGGTTCCACTGAAGCTTTCTTT. The rearrangement uses TRBV19 and TRBJ1-1, with TRBD1 matching 7 bases. CDR1 is LNHDA, CDR2 SQIVND, per germline (reference sequence). The CDR3 extends over 15 amino acids. V dropped 2 bases and J dropped 4; count of bases not matched to a gene: 7.

CDR3 sequence (DNA): TGCGCCAGCAGGGACCAAGGACGGGGGGGGCCTGGGTTGACGCAAGAGACCCAGTACTTC. This translates into CASRDQGRGGPGLTQETQYF. This chain joins TRBV10-1 and TRBJ2-5, with 8 bases fitting TRBD2. Germline loops: CDR1 WNHNN, CDR2 SYGVQD (reference sequence). Trimming removed 6 bases from V and 2 bases from J; junction bases left unmatched: 23. This CDR3 is built from 20 residues.

The count of this clone is one. The CDR3 protein is CASSSGPVNTEAFF. CDR3 in DNA: TGTGCCAGCAGTTCAGGGCCGGTGAACACTGAAGCTTTCTTT. V and J are TRBV28 and TRBJ1-1; TRBD1 might be the D (5 bases). CDR3 size: 14 residues. V was clipped by 4 bases and J by 0 bases, with 9 bases between them. Germline values: CDR1 MDHEN, CDR2 SYDVKM.

About this clone: Other DNA sequences of this sample code for an identical CDR3. The chain combines TRBV28 with TRBJ1-5; 9 nucleotides align to TRBD1. V lost 4 bases and J lost 4; bases outside the gene matches: 2. Germline V lookup: CDR1 MDHEN, CDR2 SYDVKM. The CDR3 is 14 amino acids. DNA of the CDR3: TGTGCCAGCAGTTCAGGACAGGGGAATCAGCCCCAGCATTTT. Its protein product is CASSSGQGNQPQHF.

This clone was counted a single time. The rearrangement links TRBV27 to TRBJ1-5; a possible D gene is TRBD1 (6 bases). This CDR3 region has 15 residues. V was cut by 0 bases and J by 4 bases, with 10 bases left in between. Germline V lookup: CDR1 MNHEY, CDR2 SMNVEV (reference sequence). The CDR3 coding sequence is TGTGCCAGCAGTTTATCACAGGGTAGGAATCAGCCCCAGCATTTT. Its translation is CASSLSQGRNQPQHF.

V gene TRBV5-1 combines with J gene TRBJ2-1; 7 bases match TRBD1. V dropped 0 bases and J dropped 12; count of bases not matched to a gene: 6. The CDR3 contains 13 residues. In germline, CDR1 is SGHRS, CDR2 YFSETQ. The CDR3 DNA reads as TGCGCCAGCAGCTTGGAGGGGCAGGGGGTGCAGTTCTTC. This codes for CASSLEGQGVQFF.